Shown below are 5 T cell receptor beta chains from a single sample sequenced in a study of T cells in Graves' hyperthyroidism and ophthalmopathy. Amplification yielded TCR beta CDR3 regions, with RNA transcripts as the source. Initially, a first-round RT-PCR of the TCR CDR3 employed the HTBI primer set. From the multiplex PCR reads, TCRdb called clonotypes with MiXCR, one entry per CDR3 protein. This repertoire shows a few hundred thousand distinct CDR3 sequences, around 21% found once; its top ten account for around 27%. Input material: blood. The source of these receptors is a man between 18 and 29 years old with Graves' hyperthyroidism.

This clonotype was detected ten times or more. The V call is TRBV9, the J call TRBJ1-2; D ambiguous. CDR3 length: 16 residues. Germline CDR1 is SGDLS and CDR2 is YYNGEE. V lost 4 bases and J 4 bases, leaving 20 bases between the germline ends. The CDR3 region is CASSQSQVGGSYGYTF. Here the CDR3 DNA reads TGTGCCAGCAGCCAATCCCAAGTGGGAGGTAGCTATGGCTACACCTTC.

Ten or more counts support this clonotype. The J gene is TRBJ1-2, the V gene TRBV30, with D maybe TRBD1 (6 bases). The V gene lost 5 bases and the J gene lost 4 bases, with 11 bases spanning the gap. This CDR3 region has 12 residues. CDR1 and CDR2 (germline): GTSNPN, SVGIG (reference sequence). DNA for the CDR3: TGTGCCTGGGATGAGACAGGCTATGGCTACACCTTC. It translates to CAWDETGYGYTF.

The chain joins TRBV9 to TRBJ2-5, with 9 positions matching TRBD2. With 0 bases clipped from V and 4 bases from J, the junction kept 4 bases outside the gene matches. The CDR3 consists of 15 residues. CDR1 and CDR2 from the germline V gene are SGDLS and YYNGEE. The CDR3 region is CASSVGSGRLETQYF. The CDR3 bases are TGTGCCAGCAGCGTAGGTAGCGGGAGATTAGAGACCCAGTACTTC.

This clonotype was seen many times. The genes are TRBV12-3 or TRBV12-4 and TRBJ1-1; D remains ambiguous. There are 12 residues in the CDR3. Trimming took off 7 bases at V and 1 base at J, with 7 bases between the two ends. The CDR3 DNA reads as TGTGCCAGCAACGCAGAGAACACTGAAGCTTTCTTT. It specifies CASNAENTEAFF.

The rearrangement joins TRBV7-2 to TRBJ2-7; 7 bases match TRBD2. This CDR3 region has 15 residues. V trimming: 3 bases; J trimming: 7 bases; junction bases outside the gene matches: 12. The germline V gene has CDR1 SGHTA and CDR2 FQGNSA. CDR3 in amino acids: CASSFLFAGVSEQYF. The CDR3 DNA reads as TGTGCCAGCAGCTTCCTCTTTGCGGGAGTCTCTGAGCAGTACTTC.